This T cell receptor (beta chain) was sequenced in a study of blood T cell repertoires in COVID-19. Trimming cost V 1 base and J 7 bases; bases outside gene matches: 2. Germline V CDR1 and CDR2: SGHRS, YFSETQ. There are 12 residues in the CDR3. In the study's own analysis: Cell counts per sample came from amplifying reference gene primers. Profiling relied on immunoSEQ multiplex PCR, and the TCRdb table lists in-frame clones only, not all of them. V and J calls and clone size are as listed in that table; D and trimming were resolved from the DNA. This table has about 39,000 clones, around 85% appearing once.

The rearrangement joins TRBV5-1 to TRBJ2-7; 7 positions agree with TRBD1. The sequencing input was peripheral blood. This clonotype originated in a human donor in a cohort sampled during active COVID-19. CDR3 region: CASSLQGDEQYF. The CDR3 bases are TGCGCCAGCAGCTTGCAGGGGGATGAGCAGTACTTC.